This T cell receptor (beta chain) was identified in a study of blood T cell repertoires in COVID-19. The germline V gene encodes CDR1 SGHAT and CDR2 FQNNGV. V shed 1 base, J shed 5 bases, and the junction held 5 bases outside the gene matches. The CDR3 has 17 amino acids. Participant age was 18 to 89 years, and participants resided in roughly 25 US areas. Authors' processing steps: By means of reference gene primer amplification, nucleated cell counts were estimated. Only in-frame clones appear in the TCRdb table, and some are missing; sequencing was by immunoSEQ multiplex PCR. V and J calls and clone size are given by that table; D and trimming were obtained from the DNA. The repertoire holds approximately 210,000 clones, with around 82% as singletons.

This sequence was found in a man aged 30-40 years with acute COVID-19. The rearrangement uses TRBV11-2 and TRBJ2-5; the match to TRBD2 covers 15 bases. Sequenced input: PBMCs or T cells enriched from blood (not recorded which). The CDR3 bases are TGTGCCAGCAGCTTAGGGACTAGCGGGGGGGTTTATGAGACCCAGTACTTC. Translated, it gives CASSLGTSGGVYETQYF. Full variable domain (remainder filled in from reference TRBV11-2 and TRBJ2-5): EAGVAQSPRYKIIEKRQSVAFWCNPISGHATLYWYQQILGQGPKLLIQFQNNGVVDDSQLPKDRFSAERLKGVDSTLKIQPAKLEDSAVYLCASSLGTSGGVYETQYFGPGTRLLVL.